This entry describes one T cell receptor (beta chain). The antigen is not known. Unmatched junction bases numbered 18, after V lost 6 bases and J lost 16 bases. The germline gives CDR1 SGHAT, CDR2 FQNNGV. There are 14 residues in the CDR3. This sample is drawn from a study of tumor-infiltrating lymphocytes in primary liver carcinoma. Study-level points and caveats: Tumor region pairs outstripped tumor-adjacent and tumor-blood pairs in overlap.

A constant-region primer primed TCR beta cDNA synthesis from 500 ng of total RNA. Three nested multiplex PCR rounds of slightly modified ARM-PCR generated TCR beta libraries. TRBV1-TRBV30 forward primers and a C-beta reverse primer were used in the first two PCR rounds, which each ran for about 11 cycles. TCRdb re-analysed the multiplex PCR reads in MiXCR, keeping a single row per CDR3 protein. The table lists 100,000 to 150,000 distinct CDR3 sequences, around 60% of them singletons, with 7% to 10% in the top ten. Bulk tissue was left unsorted, and RNA and DNA were co-extracted from 20-30 mg of it. The patients lived with chronic HBV infection and had not yet received any treatment. Collection of samples drew on five separate regions of each tumor.

This chain connects TRBV11-2 to TRBJ2-1; the match to TRBD1 covers 7 bases. The clonotype was recovered from a woman aged 55-70 years with primary liver carcinoma and hepatitis B virus infection. What was sequenced was liver tumor tissue from sampling region 3. Subset: tumor region T3, left-lateral pole. The CDR3 protein is CASSPDSRYRGLFF. The CDR3 DNA sequence: TGTGCCAGCAGTCCGGACTCGAGGTATAGGGGGCTCTTCTTC.